Below are 24 T cell receptor beta chains sequenced from a single sample in a study of T cell responses to AZD1222 COVID-19 vaccine. Here immunoSEQ multiplex PCR was the method, and the copy in TCRdb shows in-frame clones only, minus some. The sample carries roughly 150,000 clones, approximately 88% recorded once. Sequencing used peripheral blood, obtained on day 0 of MenACWY control vaccination. Source of these receptors: an adult in good health.

The chain recombines TRBV20-1 with TRBJ2-1; D unresolved. The CDR3 covers 10 residues. V lost 5 bases and J 6 bases, leaving 5 bases between the germline ends. Per the germline V gene, CDR1 is DFQATT and CDR2 is SNEGSKA (reference sequence). CDR3 sequence (DNA): TGCAGTGCTTACCTCAATGAGCAGTTCTTC. Protein sequence: CSAYLNEQFF.

J is TRBJ1-2 and V is TRBV28; no reliable D call. The CDR3 runs 14 residues. In germline, CDR1 is MDHEN, CDR2 SYDVKM. With 3 bases removed from V and 4 bases from J, the gap between germline ends came to 12 bases. CDR3 region: CASSFIRAGYGYTF. The CDR3 DNA is TGTGCCAGCAGTTTTATTCGGGCGGGCTATGGCTACACCTTC.

The chain carries TRBV7-2 and TRBJ1-4, with TRBD1 as a possible D gene (6 bases). This CDR3 is built from 14 residues. V was shortened by 0 bases and J by 10 bases, with 12 bases between the two germline ends. Germline V gives CDR1 SGHTA, CDR2 FQGNSA. The CDR3 DNA sequence: TGTGCCAGCAGCTTAGCCCCGGGGGCGGGAAAACTGTTTTTT. Its protein is CASSLAPGAGKLFF.

The chain uses TRBV7-2 and TRBJ1-4; no reliable D call. CDR3 length: 13 amino acids. V lost 3 bases and J 6 bases, leaving 8 bases between the germline ends. Germline values: CDR1 SGHTA, CDR2 FQGNSA. CDR3 residues: CASSFTRDEKLFF. CDR3 nucleotides: TGTGCCAGCAGCTTTACAAGGGATGAAAAACTGTTTTTT.

A single count supports this clone. This chain uses TRBV4-3 with TRBJ2-1; 8 bases align to TRBD1. V was pared by 1 base and J by 5 bases, with 10 bases of the junction left unmatched. From germline, CDR1 is LGHNA and CDR2 YSLEER. CDR3 size: 17 residues. The CDR3 nucleotides are TGCGCCAGCAGCCAAGGGGATCCGGACAGGGTTCACAATGAGCAGTTCTTC. Its translation: CASSQGDPDRVHNEQFF.

CDR3 amino acids: CASSSGREADTQYF. The CDR3 DNA reads as TGTGCCAGCAGTTCGGGACGAGAGGCAGATACGCAGTATTTT. V is TRBV5-4 and J is TRBJ2-3, with D perhaps being TRBD1 or TRBD2 (5 bases each). Trimming stripped 5 bases from V and 4 bases from J, with 14 bases between. The CDR3 is 14 residues long. CDR1 is SGHNT, CDR2 YYREEE, per germline (reference sequence).

This clone was observed at least ten times. This chain uses TRBV11-3 with TRBJ1-1, with D unresolved. The germline V gene encodes CDR1 SGHNT and CDR2 YENEEA. Trimming removed 0 bases at V and 3 bases at J, with 17 bases between. The CDR3 covers 17 residues. The CDR3 sequence: CASSLDRLGSEHTEAFF. In DNA, the CDR3 is TGTGCCAGCAGCTTAGATCGACTGGGATCGGAACACACTGAAGCTTTCTTT.

This chain connects TRBV30 to TRBJ2-3, with D tentatively TRBD2 (6 bases). The CDR3 runs 14 residues. Trimming removed 4 bases at V and 0 bases at J, with 11 bases between. Germline loops: CDR1 GTSNPN, CDR2 SVGIG (reference sequence). The CDR3 nucleotides read TGTGCCTGGATGCCGGGACTGAGCACAGATACGCAGTATTTT. Protein product: CAWMPGLSTDTQYF.

The chain carries TRBV28 and TRBJ2-5; D unresolved. V lost 6 bases, J lost 5 bases, and 16 bases lay in between. This CDR3 has 14 residues. Germline CDR1 and CDR2: MDHEN and SYDVKM. CDR3 sequence (DNA): TGTGCCAGCAGCACCACAAGACATGGTGAGACCCAGTACTTC. Amino acids: CASSTTRHGETQYF.

This chain connects TRBV4-3 to TRBJ2-3; no clear D. The V gene's germline CDR1 is LGHNA and CDR2 YSLEER. V lost 1 base, J lost 0 bases, and 11 bases lay in between. The CDR3 is 16 amino acids. Here the CDR3 DNA reads TGCGCCAGCAGCCAAGGGGTCGGAGCTAGCACAGATACGCAGTATTTT. It is translated as CASSQGVGASTDTQYF.

This chain joins TRBV18 and TRBJ1-1; TRBD1 matches at 7 bases. Germline V gives CDR1 KGHSH, CDR2 LQKENI. This CDR3 has 14 amino acids. V trimming: 3 bases; J trimming: 4 bases; junction bases outside the gene matches: 5. The CDR3 DNA follows: TGTGCCAGCTCACCGACACAGGGGACCACTGAAGCTTTCTTT. Its protein product is CASSPTQGTTEAFF.

V usage is TRBV7-3 and J usage is TRBJ1-2, with a possible D match to TRBD1 (5 bases). Germline values: CDR1 SGHTA, CDR2 FQGTGA. This CDR3 comprises 16 residues. V lost 0 bases and J lost 2, with 13 bases in between. CDR3 loop: CASSLTSGRENYGYTF. In nucleotides, the CDR3 is TGTGCCAGCAGCTTAACGTCGGGCAGGGAGAACTATGGCTACACCTTC.

The V call is TRBV6-5, the J call TRBJ2-7, with 10 bases aligning to TRBD1. Germline-derived CDR1 and CDR2 are MNHEY and SVGAGI. V lost 2 bases, J lost 4 bases, and 8 bases stayed unmatched. This CDR3 spans 16 amino acids. The CDR3 loop reads CASSYRRTGGSYEQYF. CDR3 DNA: TGTGCCAGCAGTTACCGAAGGACAGGGGGGTCGTACGAGCAGTACTTC.

V and J are TRBV7-9 and TRBJ2-7; tentatively, D is TRBD1 or TRBD2 (5 bases each). Per germline, CDR1 SEHNR and CDR2 FQNEAQ (reference sequence). The CDR3 has 12 amino acids. The V end lost 5 bases, the J end lost 6 bases, and 11 bases lay between the germline ends. The CDR3 bases are TGTGCCAGCAGCCTAACCGGGACCGAGCAGTACTTC. Protein sequence: CASSLTGTEQYF.

This rearrangement joins TRBV11-3 to TRBJ2-7, with TRBD2 matching over 11 bases. J gave up 2 bases and V 5 bases, and 5 bases lay outside the gene matches. Germline V gene sequence: CDR1 SGHNT, CDR2 YENEEA. This CDR3 contains 15 residues. CDR3 region: CASSPRLAGPYEQYF. The CDR3 DNA sequence: TGTGCCAGCAGCCCCCGACTAGCGGGACCCTACGAGCAGTACTTC.

The J gene is TRBJ2-1, the V gene TRBV6-5; 8 bases match TRBD1. After removal of 4 bases from V and 1 base from J, the junction contained 6 bases not matched to a gene. Germline assignment: CDR1 MNHEY and CDR2 SVGAGI. CDR3 length: 16 amino acids. As DNA, the CDR3 is TGTGCCAGCAGTTCCGACAGGGGCTTTTCCTACAATGAGCAGTTCTTC. This encodes CASSSDRGFSYNEQFF.

This chain joins TRBV25-1 and TRBJ1-2; possible D gene TRBD1, 5 bases. Trimming cost V 0 bases and J 5 bases, with 16 bases left between them. The CDR3 spans 16 residues. From germline, CDR1 is MGHDK and CDR2 SYGVNS. CDR3 residues: CASSEYPGGGVYGYTF. CDR3 in DNA: TGTGCCAGCAGTGAATATCCCGGGGGAGGGGTGTATGGCTACACCTTC.

This clone was seen once. The same CDR3 arises from other DNA sequences in this sample as well. The J gene is TRBJ1-5, the V gene TRBV24-1; D unresolved. The CDR3 totals 12 residues. Germline V lookup: CDR1 KGHDR, CDR2 SFDVKD. The V and J ends lost 4 bases and 7 bases respectively, with 7 bases between them. CDR3 residues: CATSDPDQPQHF. In nucleotides, the CDR3 is TGTGCCACCAGTGACCCCGACCAGCCCCAGCATTTT.

This clone has only one observation. The chain carries TRBV27 and TRBJ1-4, with D unresolved. Between the trimmed V and J ends, which lost 1 base and 7 bases, there was a span of 7 bases. CDR1 is MNHEY and CDR2 is SMNVEV in the germline V gene (reference sequence). The CDR3 totals 13 residues. The DNA for the CDR3 is TGTGCCAGCAGTTTATTTGTGGGTGAAAAACTGTTTTTT. It encodes CASSLFVGEKLFF.

This sequence joins TRBV27 and TRBJ1-2, with TRBD1 matching over 10 bases. Unmatched junction bases numbered 7, after V lost 5 bases and J lost 4 bases. CDR3 length: 15 amino acids. Germline CDR1 is MNHEY and CDR2 is SMNVEV (reference sequence). The CDR3 bases are TGTGCCAGCAGTCAACGACAGGGGGCGAGCTATGGCTACACCTTC. Its translation is CASSQRQGASYGYTF.

The rearrangement uses TRBV19 and TRBJ1-1; no reliable D call. Trimming removed 6 bases from V and 2 bases from J, with 4 bases in between. This CDR3 comprises 11 residues. CDR1 is LNHDA and CDR2 is SQIVND in the germline V gene (reference sequence). The CDR3 DNA reads as TGTGCCAGTAGCCCTAACACTGAAGCTTTCTTT. This encodes CASSPNTEAFF. The whole variable domain, remainder taken from reference TRBV19 and TRBJ1-1, is DGGITQSPKYLFRKEGQNVTLSCEQNLNHDAMYWYRQDPGQGLRLIYYSQIVNDFQKGDIAEGYSVSREKKESFPLTVTSAQKNPTAFYLCASSPNTEAFFGQGTRLTVV.

The V gene is TRBV28, the J gene TRBJ1-1, with D possibly TRBD1 on 6 matching bases. The CDR3 length is 15 residues. V lost 9 bases, J lost 4 bases, and 21 bases lay in between. Germline CDR1 is MDHEN and CDR2 is SYDVKM. The CDR3 region has the DNA TGTGCCAGTGGGGGCATCCGACGACGGGGCACTGAAGCTTTCTTT. It yields the protein CASGGIRRRGTEAFF.

Turning to this clone: The sample has other DNA sequences that encode this CDR3 too. This sequence joins TRBV27 and TRBJ2-7, with D tentatively TRBD1 (5 bases). The CDR3 totals 13 residues. Trimming pared 3 bases from V and 3 bases from J, leaving 9 bases between. From germline, CDR1 is MNHEY and CDR2 SMNVEV (reference sequence). This CDR3 is CASSLTAFYEQYF. For the CDR3, the DNA is TGTGCCAGCAGTTTGACAGCCTTCTACGAGCAGTACTTC.

The V gene is TRBV29-1, the J gene TRBJ1-1; 9 bases match TRBD1. V trimming: 4 bases; J trimming: 4 bases; junction bases outside the gene matches: 7. The CDR3 extends over 14 amino acids. Germline assignment: CDR1 SQVTM and CDR2 ANQGSEA. CDR3 nucleotides: TGCAGCGTTGGGTCGGGACAGGGTGGCACTGAAGCTTTCTTT. Translated, it gives CSVGSGQGGTEAFF.